This section outlines one T cell receptor beta chain sequence together with its context. Its antigen is still unknown. This table comes from immunoSEQ multiplex PCR, and its TCRdb copy is limited to in-frame clones, with some not included. The sample consists of some 7,700 clones, about 82% of them appearing once. The sample comes from a study of graft-versus-host responses after intestinal transplantation. In the study overall: Each transplant was multivisceral, liver-intestinal, or isolated intestinal. Tacrolimus and steroids were given for roughly 3 years to all recipients after anti-thymocyte globulin induction. Study-wide results and limits: With peak circulating GvH clone levels came an association with early post-transplant HvG declines. Among recipient marrow samples, GvH clones were found; some appeared first in ileum or blood.

This CDR3 spans 12 amino acids. J was trimmed by 8 bases and V by 6 bases; bases with no gene match: 5. Germline CDR1 is MDHEN and CDR2 is SYDVKM. The authors processed graft tissue to release intraepithelial and lamina propria lymphocytes. The sample here was ileum tissue, taken roughly 19 weeks after transplant. The TCR originated in a human patient who received an intestinal transplant, so some T cells may come from the graft donor. The rearrangement links TRBV28 to TRBJ1-2; 8 nucleotides align to TRBD1. CDR3 in DNA: TGTGCCAGCAGATCCAGGGGGCCGGGCTACACCTTC. It codes for CASRSRGPGYTF.